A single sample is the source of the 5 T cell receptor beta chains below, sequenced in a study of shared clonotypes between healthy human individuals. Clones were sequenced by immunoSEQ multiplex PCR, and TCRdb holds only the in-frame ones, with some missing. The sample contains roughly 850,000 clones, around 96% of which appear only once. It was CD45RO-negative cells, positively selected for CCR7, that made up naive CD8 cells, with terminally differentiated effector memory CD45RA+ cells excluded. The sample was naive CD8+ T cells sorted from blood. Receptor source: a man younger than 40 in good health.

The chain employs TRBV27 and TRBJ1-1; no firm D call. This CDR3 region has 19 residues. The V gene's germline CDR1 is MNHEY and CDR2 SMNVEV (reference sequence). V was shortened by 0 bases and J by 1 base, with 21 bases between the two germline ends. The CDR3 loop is CASSLSRDLGLPGNTEAFF. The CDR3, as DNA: TGTGCCAGCAGTTTATCACGGGATCTGGGCCTCCCGGGGAACACTGAAGCTTTCTTT.

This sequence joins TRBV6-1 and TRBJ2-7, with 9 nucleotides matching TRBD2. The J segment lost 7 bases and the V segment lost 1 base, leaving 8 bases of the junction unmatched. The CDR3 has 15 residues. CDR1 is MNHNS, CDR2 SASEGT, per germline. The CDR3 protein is CASSEEVAGEGEQYF. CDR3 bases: TGTGCCAGCAGTGAAGAAGTAGCGGGAGAAGGGGAGCAGTACTTC.

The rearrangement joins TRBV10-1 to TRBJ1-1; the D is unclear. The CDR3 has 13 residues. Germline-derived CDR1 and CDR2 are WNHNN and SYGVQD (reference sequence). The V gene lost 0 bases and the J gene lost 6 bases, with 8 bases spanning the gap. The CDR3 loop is CASSESGGPEAFF. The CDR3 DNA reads TGCGCCAGCAGTGAGTCGGGAGGGCCTGAAGCTTTCTTT.

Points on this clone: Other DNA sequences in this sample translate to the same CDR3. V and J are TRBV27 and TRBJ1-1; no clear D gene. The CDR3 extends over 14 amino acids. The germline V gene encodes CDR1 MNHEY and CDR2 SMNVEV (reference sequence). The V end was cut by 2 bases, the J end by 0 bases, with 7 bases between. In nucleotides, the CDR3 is TGTGCCAGCAGTTTAAACAGCCTGAACACTGAAGCTTTCTTT. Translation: CASSLNSLNTEAFF.

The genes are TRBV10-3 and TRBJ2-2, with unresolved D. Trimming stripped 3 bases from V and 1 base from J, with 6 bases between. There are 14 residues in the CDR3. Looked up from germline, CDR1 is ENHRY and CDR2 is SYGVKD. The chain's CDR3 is CAISEKQNTGELFF. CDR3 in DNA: TGTGCCATCAGTGAAAAACAGAACACCGGGGAGCTGTTTTTT.